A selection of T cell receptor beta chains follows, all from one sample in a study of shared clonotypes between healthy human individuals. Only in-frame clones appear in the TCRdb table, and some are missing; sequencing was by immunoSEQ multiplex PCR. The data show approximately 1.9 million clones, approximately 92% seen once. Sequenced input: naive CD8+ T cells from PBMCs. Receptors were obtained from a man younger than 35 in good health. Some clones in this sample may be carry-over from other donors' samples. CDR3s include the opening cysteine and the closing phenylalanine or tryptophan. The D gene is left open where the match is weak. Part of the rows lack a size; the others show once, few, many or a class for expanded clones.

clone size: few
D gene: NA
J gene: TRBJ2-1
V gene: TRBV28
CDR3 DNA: TGTGCCAGCAGTTTGGGGAATGAGCAGTTCTTC
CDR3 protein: CASSLGNEQFF

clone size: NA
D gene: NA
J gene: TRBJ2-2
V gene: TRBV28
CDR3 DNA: TGTGCCAGCAGTAAGCAGGGATCCACCGGGGAGCTGTTTTTT
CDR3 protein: CASSKQGSTGELFF

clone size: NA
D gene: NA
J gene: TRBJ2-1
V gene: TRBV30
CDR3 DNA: TGTGCCTGGTCGACTAATTACCGGGACGCCGAGGGCGATGAGCAGTTCTTC
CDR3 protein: CAWSTNYRDAEGDEQFF

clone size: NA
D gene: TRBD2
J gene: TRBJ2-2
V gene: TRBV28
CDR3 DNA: TGTGCCAGCAGTTTCGGTACTAGCGGGTACGGGGAGCTGTTTTTT
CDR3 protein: CASSFGTSGYGELFF

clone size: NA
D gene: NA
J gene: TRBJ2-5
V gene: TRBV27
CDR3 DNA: TGTGCCAGCAGTTTAATAAGTAGCGGACAAGAGACCCAGTACTTC
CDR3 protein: CASSLISSGQETQYF

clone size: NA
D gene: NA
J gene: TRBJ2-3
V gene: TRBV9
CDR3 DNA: TGTGCCAGCGCGTATAGCGAGAGTACGCAGTATTTT
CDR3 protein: CASAYSESTQYF

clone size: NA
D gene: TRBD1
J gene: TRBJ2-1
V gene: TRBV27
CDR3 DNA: TGTGCCAGCAGTTTACTCTTTAACAGGGGGCCCTCCAATGAGCAGTTCTTC
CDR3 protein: CASSLLFNRGPSNEQFF

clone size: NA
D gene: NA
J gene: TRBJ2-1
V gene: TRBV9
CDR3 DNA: TGTGCCAGCAGCGTAGGGTCCTACAATGAGCAGTTCTTC
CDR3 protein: CASSVGSYNEQFF

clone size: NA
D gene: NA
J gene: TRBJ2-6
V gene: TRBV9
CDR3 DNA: TGTGCCAGCAGCGTCTCCAGGGCCCCTGGGGCCAACGTCCTGACTTTC
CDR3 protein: CASSVSRAPGANVLTF

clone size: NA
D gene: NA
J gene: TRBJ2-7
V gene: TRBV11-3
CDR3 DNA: TGTGCCAGCAGCCCCGGACCCTCAATATCGTACGAGCAGTACTTC
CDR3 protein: CASSPGPSISYEQYF